This section outlines one T cell receptor (beta chain) sequence together with its context. Generated by immunoSEQ multiplex PCR, the TCRdb table keeps only in-frame clones and is missing some. This table holds fewer than 65,000 clones, around 85% found once. This specimen belongs to a study of blood T cell repertoires in COVID-19. Specimen: peripheral blood. The TCR was taken from a human donor in a cohort sampled during active COVID-19.

CDR3 protein: CASSLVAWQGDYGYTF. DNA of the CDR3: TGTGCCAGCAGCTTAGTAGCGTGGCAGGGGGACTATGGCTACACCTTC. This chain connects TRBV7-9 to TRBJ1-2; TRBD1 matches at 7 bases. The CDR3 sequence is 16 residues long. Germline V lookup: CDR1 SEHNR, CDR2 FQNEAQ (reference sequence). V lost 1 base and J lost 3; bases outside the gene matches: 8.